The 32 T cell receptor beta chains below all came from one sample that was sequenced in a study of cytomegalovirus exposure and HLA in healthy donors (dated by TCRdb to 2017 to 2019). Libraries came from the immunoSEQ multiplex PCR assay. For the multiplex PCR, a mixture combining 60 forward primers for TCR Vbeta segments and 13 reverse primers for TCR Jbeta segments was used. TCRdb limited this immuneACCESS table to in-frame rearrangements with V and J called. A share of clones is missing; checked studies link under half to unresolved V genes, and the rest is unexplained. In this sample's table one finds over 70,000 clones. The top ten clonotypes cover around 5% of the sample. Sequencing was done on a sample of PBMCs. All receptors come from a woman in her forties in good health and CMV-seropositive.

About this clone: The junction departs from the called germline gene at one end, perhaps through a read error. The sample holds other DNA sequences that translate to the same CDR3. The chain is built from TRBV6-5 and TRBJ1-1, with D possibly matching TRBD1 (6 bases). Germline V gene lookup returns CDR1 MNHEY and CDR2 SVGAGI. The CDR3 totals 15 residues. CDR3 region: CASSQKGTRNTEAFF. The DNA for the CDR3 is TGCGCCAGCAGTCAAAAAGGGACACGGAACACTGAAGCTTTCTTT.

This chain connects TRBV6-5 to TRBJ1-1; 7 nucleotides match TRBD1. Germline V gene lookup returns CDR1 MNHEY and CDR2 SVGAGI. The CDR3 spans 15 residues. Losses at the gene ends were 5 bases for V and 0 bases for J; bases not matched to a gene: 6. CDR3 in DNA: TGTGCCAGCAGTCCGGGACAGCTTATGAACACTGAAGCTTTCTTT. It translates to CASSPGQLMNTEAFF.

This sequence joins TRBV6-1 and TRBJ2-3, with 14 bases identical to TRBD2. This CDR3 spans 16 amino acids. From germline, CDR1 is MNHNS and CDR2 SASEGT. Trimming took 3 bases from V and 4 from J; bases not matched to a gene: 3. CDR3 sequence: CASSETSGRAPDTQYF. CDR3 coding DNA: TGTGCCAGCAGTGAGACTAGCGGGAGGGCCCCAGATACGCAGTATTTT.

The chain couples TRBV4-3 to TRBJ1-6; unclear D gene. This CDR3 is 15 amino acids long. The V and J ends lost 8 bases and 11 bases respectively, with 22 bases between them. Germline V lookup: CDR1 LGHNA, CDR2 YSLEER. As DNA, the CDR3 is TGCGCCAGCTCCCTGGACGCCCCGGGATCGGCACCCCTCCACTTT. As protein: CASSLDAPGSAPLHF.

The chain combines TRBV5-1 with TRBJ2-3; D might be TRBD2 (5 bases). V was pared by 4 bases and J by 6 bases, with 15 bases between. The CDR3 spans 14 residues. Germline assignment: CDR1 SGHRS and CDR2 YFSETQ. CDR3 DNA: TGCGCCAGCAGCCTGGACGAGGGTAGGGATACGCAGTATTTT. It translates to CASSLDEGRDTQYF.

The chain has TRBV7-6 and TRBJ2-5; no reliable D call. The J call is uncertain, as TRBJ2-7 better fits the DNA end. The CDR3 has 15 amino acids. Germline CDR1 SGHVS, CDR2 FNYEAQ. The CDR3 nucleotides are TGTGCCAGCAGCTTAGCATCAGGTCAGTTCTACGAGCAGTACTTC. It encodes CASSLASGQFYEQYF.

The rearrangement joins TRBV7-9 to TRBJ1-1; D uncertain. The CDR3 is 14 amino acids. Trimming removed 3 bases at V and 4 bases at J, with 12 bases between. Germline lookup yields CDR1 SEHNR and CDR2 FQNEAQ (reference sequence). In DNA, the CDR3 is TGTGCCAGCAGCTTCAGCCGGGGAGGCACTGAAGCTTTCTTT. It encodes CASSFSRGGTEAFF.

The chain employs TRBV5-5 and TRBJ2-2, with 9 bases lining up with TRBD1. Looked up from germline, CDR1 is SGHKS and CDR2 is YYEKEE (reference sequence). V lost 6 bases and J lost 4; bases outside the gene matches: 4. There are 14 residues in the CDR3. This chain's CDR3 is CASNRQGGTGELFF. CDR3 nucleotide sequence: TGTGCCAGCAACCGACAGGGGGGCACCGGGGAGCTGTTTTTT.

This chain connects TRBV19 to TRBJ2-7; D not resolved. Germline V gene sequence: CDR1 LNHDA, CDR2 SQIVND (reference sequence). The CDR3 runs 11 residues. V shed 6 bases and J shed 4 bases, with 7 bases lying between them. The DNA of the CDR3 is TGTGCCAGTAGCGACTTATACGAGCAGTACTTC. Encoded protein: CASSDLYEQYF.

The CDR3, as DNA: TGTGCCAGCAGATTCGCAGATACGCAGTATTTT. Protein: CASRFADTQYF. This chain links TRBV7-2 with TRBJ2-3, with D hard to call. Germline loops: CDR1 SGHTA, CDR2 FQGNSA. This CDR3 is 11 amino acids long. The V and J ends lost 6 bases and 4 bases respectively, with 5 bases between them.

The rearrangement links TRBV7-2 to TRBJ2-1; 9 bases line up with TRBD2. Looked up from germline, CDR1 is SGHTA and CDR2 is FQGNSA. V trimming: 1 base; J trimming: 0 bases; junction bases outside the gene matches: 4. The CDR3 runs to 17 residues. CDR3 region: CASSLVGTSSSYNEQFF. The CDR3 bases are TGTGCCAGCAGCTTAGTAGGGACTAGCAGCTCCTACAATGAGCAGTTCTTC.

This chain links TRBV6-1 with TRBJ2-3, with 10 bases aligning to TRBD2. The junction had 10 bases not matched to a gene; V was cut back by 4 bases and J by 0 bases. Germline-derived CDR1 and CDR2 are MNHNS and SASEGT. This CDR3 comprises 18 residues. CDR3 coding DNA: TGTGCCAGCAGTGCAGGGCTAGCGGGGGACGGGAGCACAGATACGCAGTATTTT. Its protein product is CASSAGLAGDGSTDTQYF.

J is TRBJ2-2 and V is TRBV29-1; 8 nucleotides agree with TRBD1. After removal of 4 bases from V and 6 bases from J, the junction contained 13 bases not matched to a gene. The CDR3 spans 16 residues. Germline V gives CDR1 SQVTM, CDR2 ANQGSEA. CDR3 region: CSVGYGAGGASGELFF. CDR3 coding DNA: TGCAGCGTTGGATACGGGGCAGGGGGCGCCTCCGGGGAGCTGTTTTTT.

J is TRBJ1-5 and V is TRBV6-1; D ambiguous. V was clipped by 2 bases and J by 6 bases, with 29 bases between them. This CDR3 is built from 20 residues. The germline V gene has CDR1 MNHNS and CDR2 SASEGT. The DNA of the CDR3 is TGTGCCAGCAGTGAACTCTGGTTGGGCAGACATGGGCGATTGGTTCAGCCCCAGCATTTT. It codes for CASSELWLGRHGRLVQPQHF.

V is TRBV7-8 and J is TRBJ2-2; 9 bases agree with TRBD2. CDR3 length: 18 residues. CDR1 and CDR2 from the germline V gene are SGHVS and FQNEAQ. Losses at the gene ends were 3 bases for V and 2 bases for J; bases not matched to a gene: 10. The CDR3 nucleotides read TGTGCCAGCAGCTTCCTCAGACTAGCGGAGAAAAACACCGGGGAGCTGTTTTTT. Translating it yields CASSFLRLAEKNTGELFF.

The chain couples TRBV6-5 to TRBJ2-5, with TRBD1 as a possible D gene (6 bases). The end of the DNA fits TRBJ2-7 better, so the J call may be wrong. CDR1 and CDR2 (germline): MNHEY, SVGAGI. The CDR3 totals 13 residues. Here the CDR3 reads CASSFRDTYEQYF. CDR3 DNA: TGTGCCAGCAGTTTCCGGGACACCTACGAGCAGTACTTC.

The chain employs TRBV4-2 and TRBJ2-5; TRBD2 agrees at 15 bases. Trimming removed 3 bases from V and 4 bases from J; junction bases left unmatched: 6. The CDR3 spans 17 residues. The V gene's germline CDR1 is LGHNA and CDR2 YNFKEQ. CDR3 DNA sequence: TGTGCCAGCAGCCACGCGGAGGGACTAGCGGGGGGAGAGACCCAGTACTTC. Its translation: CASSHAEGLAGGETQYF.

The chain joins TRBV5-1 to TRBJ2-7; D may be TRBD1 (6 bases). This CDR3 comprises 14 residues. V was clipped by 4 bases and J by 3 bases, with 14 bases between them. CDR1 is SGHRS and CDR2 is YFSETQ in the germline V gene. The CDR3 nucleotides are TGCGCCAGCAGCGGGGATGGACAGCTCTACGAGCAGTACTTC. This sequence encodes CASSGDGQLYEQYF.

The CDR3 coding sequence is TGTGCCAGCAGCCGGGACAGGGTAGGTTCACCCCTCCACTTT. It is translated as CASSRDRVGSPLHF. The gene calls are TRBV25-1 and TRBJ1-6, with TRBD1 matching over 9 bases. V shed 6 bases, J shed 9 bases, and the junction held 6 bases outside the gene matches. Germline V gene lookup returns CDR1 MGHDK and CDR2 SYGVNS. CDR3 length: 14 residues. The complete variable domain, with remaining parts taken from reference TRBV25-1 and TRBJ1-6, reads EADIYQTPRYLVIGTGKKITLECSQTMGHDKMYWYQQDPGMELHLIHYSYGVNSTEKGDLSSESTVSRIRTEHFPLTLESARPSHTSQYLCASSRDRVGSPLHFGNGTRLTVT.

V usage is TRBV27 and J usage is TRBJ2-7, with 12 bases lining up with TRBD2. Trimming cost V 3 bases and J 4 bases; bases outside gene matches: 4. The CDR3 totals 15 residues. The germline CDR1 and CDR2 sequences are MNHEY and SMNVEV (reference sequence). The CDR3 DNA sequence: TGTGCCAGCAGTTTGACTAGCGGGAGCATATACGAGCAGTACTTC. Translating gives CASSLTSGSIYEQYF.

The rearrangement joins TRBV5-4 to TRBJ2-2; TRBD1 matches 8 bases. V gave up 4 bases and J gave up 3 bases; unmatched junction bases: 2. Germline-derived CDR1 and CDR2 are SGHNT and YYREEE (reference sequence). This CDR3 is built from 14 residues. The DNA for the CDR3 is TGTGCCAGCAGCCAGGGACAGGACACCGGGGAGCTGTTTTTT. Amino acid sequence: CASSQGQDTGELFF.

The V and J genes are TRBV27 and TRBJ2-7; TRBD2 agrees at 7 bases. V lost 4 bases, J lost 7 bases, and 19 bases stayed unmatched. The CDR3 has 17 amino acids. The germline V gene has CDR1 MNHEY and CDR2 SMNVEV (reference sequence). The CDR3 protein is CASSSPSVSGGPEEQYF. The CDR3 DNA reads as TGTGCCAGCAGTTCCCCTTCTGTTTCGGGGGGACCGGAGGAGCAGTACTTC.

By frequency, this clone registers medium-sized (0.01 to 0.1%). The chain combines TRBV2 with TRBJ2-6; D is possibly TRBD1 (6 bases). The CDR3 is 16 amino acids. CDR1 SNHLY and CDR2 FYNNEI come from the germline V gene. The V and J ends lost 4 bases and 0 bases respectively, with 10 bases between them. CDR3 residues: CASSVTGPSGANVLTF. The CDR3 bases are TGTGCCAGCAGTGTGACAGGCCCCTCTGGGGCCAACGTCCTGACTTTC.

V usage is TRBV15 and J usage is TRBJ2-1; a weak D match, TRBD2 (6 bases). Germline CDR1 is LNHNV and CDR2 is YYDKDF (reference sequence). This CDR3 comprises 18 residues. The V gene lost 5 bases and the J gene lost 0 bases, with 20 bases spanning the gap. Here the CDR3 reads CATSPRGLAPLSYNEQFF. The DNA for the CDR3 is TGTGCCACCAGCCCCAGAGGCCTAGCGCCCCTCTCCTACAATGAGCAGTTCTTC.

The genes are TRBV5-1 and TRBJ2-7; 10 bases map to TRBD1. This CDR3 is 15 amino acids long. The V gene's germline CDR1 is SGHRS and CDR2 YFSETQ. Trimming at V came to 4 bases and at J to 4 bases, leaving 8 bases not matched to a gene. CDR3 protein: CASSRTGTGVYEQYF. CDR3 DNA: TGCGCCAGCAGCAGGACCGGGACAGGGGTGTACGAGCAGTACTTC.

The V and J genes are TRBV20-1 and TRBJ2-1; possible D gene TRBD1, 6 bases. Trimming pared 3 bases from V and 15 bases from J, leaving 15 bases between. The length of the CDR3 is 11 residues. The germline V gene encodes CDR1 DFQATT and CDR2 SNEGSKA (reference sequence). The CDR3 sequence: CSASSGDTWFF. The CDR3 region has the DNA TGCAGTGCTAGCTCCGGGGACACTTGGTTCTTC.

Here the CDR3 DNA reads TGTGCCAGCAGACCCCGGGGAGCCACGTCGAATGAAAAACTGTTTTTT. It is translated as CASRPRGATSNEKLFF. V is TRBV28 and J is TRBJ1-4; D gene unclear. This CDR3 comprises 16 residues. In germline, CDR1 is MDHEN, CDR2 SYDVKM. V lost 6 bases and J lost 5, with 19 bases in between.

The chain couples TRBV29-1 to TRBJ2-7; 11 bases are a match to TRBD2. The J segment lost 2 bases and the V segment lost 7 bases, leaving 7 bases of the junction unmatched. The CDR3 spans 14 residues. Germline values: CDR1 SQVTM, CDR2 ANQGSEA. CDR3 sequence: CSGVLAGGAYEQYF. CDR3 bases: TGCAGCGGCGTGCTAGCGGGAGGAGCCTACGAGCAGTACTTC.

V gene TRBV9 combines with J gene TRBJ2-7; the match to TRBD2 covers 7 bases. The germline CDR1 and CDR2 sequences are SGDLS and YYNGEE. The CDR3 length is 13 residues. V shed 4 bases, J shed 4 bases, and the junction held 5 bases outside the gene matches. The CDR3 bases are TGTGCCAGCAGCCAAGGCGGGAGTTACGAGCAGTACTTC. Protein: CASSQGGSYEQYF.

This CDR3 reads CASRTPTGSNSPLHF. The CDR3 nucleotides are TGTGCCAGCAGGACCCCGACAGGGAGTAATTCACCCCTCCACTTT. The rearrangement links TRBV28 to TRBJ1-6; 7 bases are shared with TRBD1. Germline loops: CDR1 MDHEN, CDR2 SYDVKM. The ends lost 6 bases at V and 6 bases at J; junction bases unmatched: 8. This CDR3 is 15 amino acids long.

The J gene is TRBJ2-5, the V gene TRBV4-2; TRBD1 agrees at 8 bases. TRBJ2-7 matches the DNA end more closely, so the J call is doubtful. The CDR3 totals 14 residues. The V gene's germline CDR1 is LGHNA and CDR2 YNFKEQ. CDR3 DNA sequence: TGTGCCAGCAGCCAGGAATCCAGGGGGCTCGAGCAGTACTTC. It codes for CASSQESRGLEQYF.

V is TRBV5-1 and J is TRBJ1-2, with 10 bases aligning to TRBD1. This CDR3 has 15 amino acids. The germline CDR1 and CDR2 sequences are SGHRS and YFSETQ. Unmatched junction bases numbered 9, after V lost 4 bases and J lost 6 bases. The CDR3 DNA is TGCGCCAGCAGCAACCACGGGACAGGGGCAGATGGCTACACCTTC. This gives the protein CASSNHGTGADGYTF.